The 22 T cell receptor beta chains below all came from one sample that was sequenced in a study of post-analysis software for immune sequencing data. Antigen specificity for these receptors is unknown. Study observations and caveats: TRBV5-6, TRBV5-1 and TRBV20-1 belonged to a set of roughly five TRBV segments that were more frequent in patients than controls.

Every TCR beta cDNA library bore unique molecular identifiers. TCRdb ran MiXCR on the PCR reads and lists one entry per CDR3 protein. The sample yields 750,000 to 950,000 distinct CDR3 sequences, roughly 58% seen once. Sequencing was done on a sample of blood. These receptors were collected from a girl aged 10-17 years with multiple sclerosis.

This clonotype was observed a few times. The rearrangement joins TRBV29-1 to TRBJ1-1; the D gene is possibly TRBD1 (6 bases). The CDR3 has 15 residues. The germline V gene encodes CDR1 SQVTM and CDR2 ANQGSEA. V was shortened by 8 bases and J by 1 base, with 20 bases between the two germline ends. Written as DNA, the CDR3 is TGCAGCCCGTACCCCGGAACGGGACAGAACACTGAAGCTTTCTTT. Its protein is CSPYPGTGQNTEAFF.

This clonotype was recorded once. The chain uses TRBV12-3 or TRBV12-4 and TRBJ2-4; the D gene is possibly TRBD1 (5 bases). Near its end, the DNA agrees better with TRBJ2-7, so the J call may be wrong. This CDR3 comprises 14 residues. CDR3 residues: CASSFWVGRYEQYF. DNA of the CDR3: TGTGCCAGCAGTTTCTGGGTGGGGCGCTACGAGCAGTACTTC.

This sequence joins TRBV2 and TRBJ2-1, with D tentatively TRBD1 (5 bases). Germline CDR1 and CDR2: SNHLY and FYNNEI. The CDR3 is made up of 13 amino acids. V gave up 6 bases and J gave up 9 bases, with 15 bases separating them. CDR3 in amino acids: CASSSRAVGEQFF. DNA for the CDR3: TGTGCCAGCAGCAGCAGGGCGGTGGGTGAGCAGTTCTTC.

This clonotype was counted a few times. V gene TRBV11-3 combines with J gene TRBJ2-7, with 8 nucleotides matching TRBD1. Germline V gene data show CDR1 as SGHNT and CDR2 as YENEEA. Trimming cost V 2 bases and J 6 bases; bases outside gene matches: 3. This CDR3 is built from 13 residues. The CDR3 DNA reads TGTGCCAGCAGCTTACCAGGGGGCAGCGAGCAGTACTTC. Its translation: CASSLPGGSEQYF.

The chain couples TRBV20-1 to TRBJ1-4; TRBD1 is a possible D gene (5 bases). The V end was cut by 0 bases, the J end by 5 bases, with 13 bases between. Per germline, CDR1 DFQATT and CDR2 SNEGSKA (reference sequence). The CDR3 runs 15 residues. The CDR3 nucleotides read TGCAGTGCTAGAGATCAATGGACAAGCAATGAAAAACTGTTTTTT. It is translated as CSARDQWTSNEKLFF.

The chain recombines TRBV6-1 with TRBJ2-1; no reliable D call. Germline V gives CDR1 MNHNS, CDR2 SASEGT. Deletions cut 3 bases from V and 6 bases from J, with 12 bases between. CDR3 length equals 14 residues. The CDR3 region has the DNA TGTGCCAGCAGTGAGCACTCCCTGTTCAATGAGCAGTTCTTC. Translated, it gives CASSEHSLFNEQFF.

This clonotype was detected only a few times. This rearrangement joins TRBV6-6 to TRBJ2-5, with TRBD2 matching over 7 bases. V shed 7 bases and J 5 bases; nucleotides not matched to a gene: 7. Per germline, CDR1 MNHNY and CDR2 SVGAGI (reference sequence). The CDR3 consists of 13 residues. In DNA, the CDR3 is TGTGCCAGCAAGCTAGCGGCCGTGGAGACCCAGTACTTC. This gives the protein CASKLAAVETQYF.

The CDR3 DNA is TGTGCCAGCAGCTTGAGCGGGGGGGCAACCGAGCAGTACTTC. This encodes CASSLSGGATEQYF. This rearrangement joins TRBV7-9 to TRBJ2-7; 10 positions agree with TRBD2. Trimming took 3 bases from V and 6 from J; bases not matched to a gene: 5. Germline CDR1 SEHNR, CDR2 FQNEAQ (reference sequence). This CDR3 spans 14 amino acids.

The chain is built from TRBV24-1 and TRBJ1-2; 9 bases are shared with TRBD1. V was pared by 3 bases and J by 12 bases, with 7 bases of the junction left unmatched. Germline V gene lookup returns CDR1 KGHDR and CDR2 SFDVKD. CDR3 length equals 13 residues. The CDR3 nucleotides read TGTGCCACCAGTGATACACAGGGGGCCCATCACACCTTC. Protein product: CATSDTQGAHHTF.

Concerning this clonotype itself: A junction end diverges from the germline sequence, so it may reflect a read error. The rearrangement uses TRBV7-6 and TRBJ1-6; 8 bases are shared with TRBD1. This CDR3 is built from 15 residues. Germline CDR1 SGHVS, CDR2 FNYEAQ. This chain's CDR3 is CASSFGQGESSPLHF. CDR3 bases: TGTGCCAGTAGCTTTGGACAGGGTGAGAGTTCACCCCTCCACTTT.

The chain couples TRBV7-9 to TRBJ2-4, with D tentatively TRBD1 (6 bases). The end of the DNA fits TRBJ2-7 better, so the J call may be wrong. This CDR3 spans 14 amino acids. Germline CDR1 reads SEHNR; CDR2 reads FQNEAQ (reference sequence). The CDR3 reads CASSPYRDPYEQYF. CDR3 in DNA: TGTGCCAGCAGCCCCTACAGGGATCCCTACGAGCAGTACTTC.

The chain employs TRBV5-1 and TRBJ2-3; a weak D match, TRBD2 (6 bases). From germline, CDR1 is SGHRS and CDR2 YFSETQ. The CDR3 loop spans 15 amino acids. V lost 4 bases and J lost 7, with 19 bases in between. The DNA for the CDR3 is TGCGCCAGCAGCCTAGAGTTGGCCCGCGGGAATACGCAGTATTTT. It encodes CASSLELARGNTQYF.

This clonotype was observed a few times. J is TRBJ1-6 and V is TRBV6-5; tentative D call: TRBD1 (5 bases). Germline V CDR1 and CDR2: MNHEY, SVGAGI. Trimming removed 2 bases at V and 8 bases at J, with 16 bases between. The CDR3 runs 16 residues. The CDR3 is CASSYMGPAGDSPLHF. Here the CDR3 DNA reads TGTGCCAGCAGTTACATGGGACCCGCCGGGGATTCACCCCTCCACTTT.

The rearrangement links TRBV6-1 to TRBJ1-2, with D possibly matching TRBD1 (6 bases). V was pared by 2 bases and J by 3 bases, with 13 bases between. Per the germline V gene, CDR1 is MNHNS and CDR2 is SASEGT. The CDR3 is 15 residues long. The CDR3 coding sequence is TGTGCCAGCAGTGAACTAGGACAGAAGGACTATGGCTACACCTTC. Its translation: CASSELGQKDYGYTF.

This chain uses TRBV20-1 with TRBJ2-4; D not certain. The DNA end favors TRBJ2-7, so the J call may be wrong. Germline assignment: CDR1 DFQATT and CDR2 SNEGSKA (reference sequence). The CDR3 has 13 residues. The CDR3 bases are TGCAGTGCTAGTTTTAGTATTGTCGACGAGCAGTACTTC. Its protein is CSASFSIVDEQYF.

This clonotype was counted a few times. The V call is TRBV15, the J call TRBJ2-5; no clear D. CDR1 is LNHNV and CDR2 is YYDKDF in the germline V gene (reference sequence). CDR3 length equals 12 residues. The germline V and J ends were trimmed by 5 bases and 5 bases, with 9 bases remaining between them. CDR3 coding DNA: TGTGCCACCAGCGAAGGGCTGGAGACCCAGTACTTC. Encoded protein: CATSEGLETQYF.

The chain carries TRBV7-8 and TRBJ2-1, with D perhaps matching TRBD1 (6 bases). Matching the DNA end better, TRBJ2-7 makes the J call doubtful. Germline V CDR1 and CDR2: SGHVS, FQNEAQ. CDR3 length: 15 amino acids. Written as DNA, the CDR3 is TGTGCCAGCAGCTCCTTTTACAGGGCCGAGTACGAGCAGTACTTC. This encodes CASSSFYRAEYEQYF.

The V and J genes are TRBV5-1 and TRBJ2-7, with a weak D call TRBD1 (6 bases). Germline V gives CDR1 SGHRS, CDR2 YFSETQ. V dropped 3 bases and J dropped 0 bases, with 19 bases sitting between them. This CDR3 region has 17 residues. CDR3 protein: CASSWTVPQGNSYEQYF. In nucleotides, the CDR3 is TGCGCCAGCAGCTGGACCGTGCCGCAGGGGAACTCCTACGAGCAGTACTTC. Full variable domain (rest looked up from reference TRBV5-1 and TRBJ2-7): KAGVTQTPRYLIKTRGQQVTLSCSPISGHRSVSWYQQTPGQGLQFLFEYFSETQRNKGNFPGRFSGRQFSNSRSEMNVSTLELGDSALYLCASSWTVPQGNSYEQYFGPGTRLTVT.

This clonotype turned up a few times. The V gene is TRBV6-5, the J gene TRBJ2-7; D possibly corresponds to TRBD1 (7 bases). The CDR3 is made up of 16 amino acids. V shed 4 bases and J shed 6 bases, with 22 bases lying between them. CDR1 MNHEY and CDR2 SVGAGI come from the germline V gene. This CDR3 reads CASSSLFPRQGGEQYF. In nucleotides, the CDR3 is TGTGCCAGCAGTTCTCTATTCCCCAGACAGGGAGGCGAGCAGTACTTC.

This chain joins TRBV29-1 and TRBJ2-7; weak D call: TRBD1 (5 bases). V was cut by 6 bases and J by 3 bases, with 15 bases left in between. Germline assignment: CDR1 SQVTM and CDR2 ANQGSEA. This CDR3 has 13 amino acids. CDR3 sequence: CSVKGILHYEQYF. The CDR3 region has the DNA TGCAGCGTCAAGGGGATTCTCCACTACGAGCAGTACTTC.

This chain connects TRBV21-1 to TRBJ2-7; TRBD2 is the table's D call and was not checked against the DNA. TRBV21-1 is tagged as a pseudogene. There are 16 residues in the CDR3. CDR3 residues: CARGGFGTSSAYEQYF. The CDR3 region has the DNA TGTGCCCGAGGAGGCTTTGGAACATCTTCAGCCTACGAGCAGTACTTC.

This clonotype was counted a single time. The rearrangement joins TRBV7-9 to TRBJ2-7; perhaps D is TRBD1 or TRBD2 (5 bases each). The CDR3 runs to 14 residues. Trimming cost V 5 bases and J 3 bases, with 14 bases left between them. Germline V CDR1 and CDR2: SEHNR, FQNEAQ (reference sequence). CDR3 nucleotides: TGTGCCAGCAGCCCTCCGGGACGGAACTACGAGCAGTACTTC. Amino acid sequence: CASSPPGRNYEQYF.